This T cell receptor (beta chain) was recorded in a study of T cell responses to AZD1222 COVID-19 vaccine. Overall study context: Pooled samples include second doses given at about 4 or 12 weeks.

The CDR3 loop spans 16 amino acids. Germline V lookup: CDR1 SGHTA, CDR2 FQGNSA. Trimming removed 5 bases at V and 1 base at J, with 17 bases between. Only in-frame clones appear in the TCRdb table, and some are missing; sequencing was by immunoSEQ multiplex PCR. The sample includes some 130,000 clones, around 87% of them seen just once. The chain combines TRBV7-2 with TRBJ2-5, with a possible D match to TRBD1 (6 bases). Sequencing was performed on peripheral blood, taken on day 0 of AZD1222 vaccination. This clonotype was obtained from an adult in good health. The chain's CDR3 is CASSPFSTDSQETQYF. The CDR3 region has the DNA TGTGCCAGCAGCCCGTTCTCAACGGACAGCCAAGAGACCCAGTACTTC.